What follows describes a single T cell receptor (beta chain). Its binding antigen is unknown. No per-base quality is available; no much larger clone lies one base away. This specimen comes from a study of cytomegalovirus exposure and HLA in healthy donors (dated by TCRdb to about 2017). At the level of the whole study: In an earlier analysis of about 560 of the donors, roughly 300 Gb of sequence data and 100 million or so unique TCR beta sequences from about 179 million T cells were reported. Roughly 300 gigabases of sequencing data and roughly 80 million unique TCR sequences made up an early release that covered some 640 HLA-typed donors. Among the approximately 400 genotyped donors, around 79% belonged to the genetic ancestry cluster associated with self-reported Caucasian donors. The study aimed to test whether cataloging public T cell receptors could reveal signatures of past pathogen exposure. The T cell repertoires of 670 or so subjects were profiled by immunosequencing and related to cytomegalovirus serostatus. In addition to the first cohort of about 650 subjects, a separate validation cohort of approximately 110 different subjects was used. To predict cytomegalovirus infection status, the study brought together high-throughput TCR immunosequencing, statistical association of individual TCRs with disease status, and machine learning. A later analysis re-examined previously published TCR beta repertoires from just over 650 donors and added high-resolution HLA genotyping to investigate patterns of TCR occurrence. Rather than drawing on any new phenotypic data, the later analysis identified candidate immune exposures from TCR beta sequences and the way those sequences occurred across donors. In an earlier analysis of roughly 580 of the donors, high-throughput TCR beta sequencing was used to judge whether each TCR beta V gene segment behaved as functional or pseudogenic. Alongside the repertoire data, information on donor age, sex, ethnicity and CMV serostatus was compiled. A later genetic analysis used genome-wide SNP genotypes for about 55% of the 666 donors, treating that subset as a discovery cohort. All discovery cohort repertoires had been generated using a single sequencing platform. HLA typing included class I and class II loci at four-digit resolution. The number of typed donors differed by locus: about 620-630 for A, B, C, DRB1 and DQB1; approximately 530 for DQA1; 600 to 610 for DPA1; and around 490 for DPB1. Five DR-DQ haplotypes were handled as single units for association and clustering because linkage in the cohort was strong. Among roughly 400 genotyped donors of the cohort, an average of around 250,000 unique TCR beta nucleotide sequences was sequenced per donor, of which 15% to 20% were non-productive. Broader findings and caveats from the paper: A later analysis found that most CMV-associated TCR beta chains appeared HLA-restricted, with HLA associations seemingly driven largely by CMV exposure. The cohort was sequenced for TCR beta chains only, and without alpha or paired-chain data the features that could be detected were limited. Several of the top co-occurrence clusters appeared to be linked to parvovirus B19, influenza, CMV and Epstein-Barr virus, according to a later analysis. For the cohort, immune exposure information was limited to CMV serostatus. A further reported finding was that TCR beta sequences accurately predicted the HLA-A and HLA-B alleles for most subjects in the first cohort. The authors suggested that the approach could potentially be generalized to other disease states and immunological phenotypes. Correlated functional status among segregating V segments might be attributable to linkage disequilibrium, but an unknown experimental factor could not be ruled out. Because counts were too low, roughly 16 rarely observed V segments, including chromosome 9 orphons, were excluded from the earlier analysis of fewer than 650 of the donors. Because HLA typing was missing for some donors at each locus, association tests included only the typed subset. According to a later genetic analysis, donors in an Asian-associated ancestry cluster had fewer N-insertions in productive TCRs than the roughly 670-donor mean. A later analysis found that TCR association rates varied across HLA loci, with DRB1 alleles showing the most associated TCRs and HLA-C alleles the fewest. In a later analysis, HLA-associated TCR beta chains showed more clonal expansion and lower generation probabilities than non-associated chains that were equally common. The 87-base-pair reads could not distinguish some IMGT-functional V segments, including TRBV6-2 and TRBV6-3, so those segments were excluded. In an earlier analysis of about 600 of the donors, most TCR beta V segments appeared in productive rearrangements about 87% or about 30% of the time, broadly matching IMGT annotations. Specific HLA alleles were associated with 15,000 to 20,000 TCR beta sequences at a false discovery rate of 0.05 in a later analysis. An association between a missense DCLRE1C variant and V-gene and J-gene trimming of TCR beta chains was found in a later genetic analysis and replicated in an independent cohort. A few of the identified cytomegalovirus-associated TCR beta chains were confirmed in vitro to be specific for cytomegalovirus antigens. When HLA alleles, especially DR and DQ, strongly co-occurred, attributing TCR associations to individual alleles was difficult. The sequencing pipeline was judged likely to have produced a cluster of highly shared sequence variants as a technical artifact. While some public TCRs were present in many individuals, most TCR sequences turned up only very rarely across donors. The study listed 164 TCR beta chains as associated with cytomegalovirus. The classifier was reported to diagnose cytomegalovirus status with high specificity and sensitivity in both the original cohort and the validation cohort. Sequencing depth was assumed to be roughly uniform across donors in the presence/absence analyses, though that assumption may not hold.

The library relied on the immunoSEQ multiplex PCR assay. For the multiplex PCR, a mixture combining 60 forward primers for TCR Vbeta segments and 13 reverse primers for TCR Jbeta segments was used. The CDR3 region of rearranged TCR beta genes was amplified from genomic DNA by a multiplex PCR assay. The Illumina HiSeq System was used to sequence the amplified TCR beta libraries as 87-base-pair reads. Per the source publication's procedure: In a later analysis, about 80 million unique TCR beta chains were counted across the roughly 610 repertoires, and about 10 million of these chains were shared by at least two donors. Raw reads were error-corrected and collapsed into unique sequences with a nearest-neighbor algorithm that merged closely related sequences to remove PCR and sequencing errors. CDR3 sequences were aligned to IMGT reference sequences to assign V, D and J gene segments. For a sequence to be retained, at least a six-nucleotide match to both a V gene segment and a J gene segment was required. A rearrangement was called productive if the CDR3 had no stop codons and remained in frame with V and J, and every other rearrangement was called non-productive. CDR3 was defined by IMGT convention, running from the second conserved V-encoded cysteine to the conserved J-encoded phenylalanine. In an earlier analysis of roughly 610 of the donors, sequences lacking an unambiguous match to a single V gene segment were excluded. An earlier analysis of a few hundred of the donors called V segments functional above 56.7% productive rearrangements and segregating when the between-donor standard deviation exceeded 5%. To diagnose cytomegalovirus status from the catalog of TCR beta chain sequences, a statistical classification framework was built. A later analysis assigned V and J genes by comparing TCR nucleotide sequences with IMGT/GENE-DB human TR gene sequences. Using the TCRdist pipeline, a later analysis assigned CDR3 sequences along with most-parsimonious VDJ recombination scenarios. In a later analysis, each TCR beta chain was defined by its CDR3 amino acid sequence together with its V-gene family, and reads lacking a unique V-gene family were excluded. In a later analysis, some 600 highly shared, low-generation-probability nucleotide sequences were removed to address suspected cross-contamination and a sequencing artifact. For each public chain, a later analysis derived a clonal expansion index from normalized ranks of inferred template counts within each repertoire. In a later analysis, generation probabilities were computed with a VDJ recombination model fitted to out-of-frame rearrangements, and the resulting probabilities were checked against IGoR. Hypergeometric tests were used in a later analysis to score TCR-TCR, TCR-HLA and TCR-CMV co-occurrence, with a repertoire-size bias correction applied to the TCR pairs. False discovery rates were estimated in a later analysis by permuting HLA or CMV assignments 20 times. In a later analysis, co-occurring TCRs were grouped using DBSCAN, with TCRdist sequence similarity added in when clustering inside HLA-allele-positive subsets. Repertoires with fewer than 30,000 or more than 120,000 public chains, plus five repertoires with anomalous nucleotide sharing, were excluded from co-occurrence clustering. Entries here come from immuneACCESS through TCRdb and include only in-frame sequences with V and J called. Some clones fail to appear in such tables; in the studies checked, an unresolved V gene covers under half of the shortfall, and the cause of the remainder is unknown. That table supplies the V and J calls and clone size; D and trimming were determined from the DNA. The sample yields about 200,000 clones; about 70% were counted once. The ten largest clones represent about 1.7% of the sample.

In total, approximately 610 healthy bone marrow donors made up the cohort. At the time of sampling, every cohort member was nominally healthy, though immune exposures that went unrecorded were likely present. The donor tested CMV seronegative and was one of the 352 seronegative cohort members. A peripheral blood sample was provided by each donor, and peripheral blood mononuclear cells were used for TCR beta sequencing. The Qiagen DNeasy Blood Extraction Kit was used to extract genomic DNA from the blood cell samples. The CDR3 measures 18 amino acids from cysteine to phenylalanine. Only CDR3 DNA is held: 54 bases, read in frame from base 1. The CDR1 and CDR2 encoded by the germline V gene (reference sequence) are SEHNR and FQNEAQ. The trim is 5 bases for V and 1 base for J, with a gap of 21 bases between the germline ends.

The V gene is TRBV7-9 and the J gene is TRBJ1-3; too little of a D gene remains to name it. Sequenced material: PBMCs. This clonotype originated in a young woman in good health and CMV-seronegative. The DNA is as follows: TGTGCCAGCAGCCACGACGGAGGGCCCAGGACTTCTGGAAACACCATATATTTT. Its protein product is CASSHDGGPRTSGNTIYF. When the CDR3 is completed using the reference TRBV7-9 and TRBJ1-3 genes on either side, the full variable domain is DTGVSQNPRHKITKRGQNVTFRCDPISEHNRLYWYRQTLGQGPEFLTYFQNEAQLEKSRLLSDRFSAERPKGSFSTLEIQRTEQGDSAMYLCASSHDGGPRTSGNTIYFGEGSWLTVV.